Listed here are 10 T cell receptor beta chains from one sample, sequenced in a study of cytomegalovirus exposure and HLA in healthy donors. Both 60 Vbeta primers and 13 Jbeta primers went into the PCR. Measured with immunoSEQ multiplex PCR; TCRdb has only the in-frame clones, and not every one. Of around 200,000 clones in the sample, approximately 86% were seen once. Sequencing input: PBMCs. These receptors were taken from a woman under 40 in good health and CMV-seronegative.

The chain links TRBV5-4 to TRBJ1-1, with D unclear. Germline V lookup: CDR1 SGHNT, CDR2 YYREEE (reference sequence). V was trimmed by 4 bases and J by 2 bases, leaving 21 bases between them. This CDR3 spans 17 amino acids. DNA of the CDR3: TGTGCCAGCAGCCCGGGTGAGAAGACTTATACTAACACTGAAGCTTTCTTT. Protein product: CASSPGEKTYTNTEAFF. Full variable domain (outside the CDR3, taken from reference TRBV5-4 and TRBJ1-1): ETGVTQSPTHLIKTRGQQVTLRCSSQSGHNTVSWYQQALGQGPQFIFQYYREEENGRGNFPPRFSGLQFPNYSSELNVNALELDDSALYLCASSPGEKTYTNTEAFFGQGTRLTVV.

The chain employs TRBV5-1 and TRBJ2-1; D is perhaps TRBD1 (7 bases). CDR1 is SGHRS and CDR2 is YFSETQ in the germline V gene. V lost 2 bases to trimming and J lost 4 bases, with 13 bases between them. The CDR3 runs to 15 residues. The CDR3 region has the DNA TGCGCCAGCAGCTTATCAGCAGGGGGGTACAATGAGCAGTTCTTC. Translation: CASSLSAGGYNEQFF.

V and J are TRBV29-1 and TRBJ2-3, with D perhaps matching TRBD2 (5 bases). The V gene's germline CDR1 is SQVTM and CDR2 ANQGSEA. Trimming stripped 7 bases from V and 4 bases from J, with 12 bases between. CDR3 length: 12 amino acids. CDR3 nucleotides: TGCAGCGGCTCGCGAGGGCCAGATACGCAGTATTTT. Translated: CSGSRGPDTQYF.

This chain uses TRBV30 with TRBJ2-5, with D possibly being TRBD1 (5 bases). The V gene's germline CDR1 is GTSNPN and CDR2 SVGIG (reference sequence). Trimming pared 2 bases from V and 5 bases from J, leaving 12 bases between. The CDR3 runs to 13 residues. The CDR3 bases are TGTGCCTGGAGTAGGCCAGGGCGGGAGACCCAGTACTTC. Amino acids: CAWSRPGRETQYF.

Remarks on this clone: The junction does not match germline at one end; this may be a read error. The chain is built from TRBV6-5 and TRBJ1-2; 10 nucleotides align to TRBD1. The germline V gene has CDR1 MNHEY and CDR2 SVGAGI. The CDR3 contains 15 residues. CDR3 DNA: TGTGCCAGCAGTGACTCCGACAGGGGGCGAAGTGGCTACACCTTC. Its protein product is CASSDSDRGRSGYTF.

The chain joins TRBV11-2 to TRBJ2-1; 8 bases map to TRBD1. This CDR3 is 15 amino acids long. Germline V gene lookup returns CDR1 SGHAT and CDR2 FQNNGV. V shed 3 bases, J shed 7 bases, and the junction held 8 bases outside the gene matches. As DNA, the CDR3 is TGTGCCAGCAGCTTCTGGCAGGGGGCCACGAATGAGCAGTTCTTC. The encoded protein is CASSFWQGATNEQFF. Complete variable domain (other parts from reference TRBV11-2 and TRBJ2-1): EAGVAQSPRYKIIEKRQSVAFWCNPISGHATLYWYQQILGQGPKLLIQFQNNGVVDDSQLPKDRFSAERLKGVDSTLKIQPAKLEDSAVYLCASSFWQGATNEQFFGPGTRLTVL.

The rearrangement joins TRBV7-8 to TRBJ2-7, with TRBD2 identical over 8 bases. This CDR3 comprises 14 residues. The trim removed 3 bases at V and 6 bases at J, leaving 7 bases unmatched. Germline V gene sequence: CDR1 SGHVS, CDR2 FQNEAQ. The CDR3 nucleotides are TGTGCCAGCAGCTTTAGCGGGACTACTATCGAGCAGTACTTC. Its translation: CASSFSGTTIEQYF.

V and J are TRBV6-1 and TRBJ2-6, with unresolved D. V lost 8 bases and J lost 4, with 15 bases in between. Germline values: CDR1 MNHNS, CDR2 SASEGT. There are 15 residues in the CDR3. This CDR3 is CASVVPLTGANVLTF. The DNA for the CDR3 is TGTGCCAGCGTGGTACCGCTCACAGGGGCCAACGTCCTGACTTTC.

The chain uses TRBV4-2 and TRBJ2-7; D ambiguous. V lost 0 bases, J lost 2 bases, and 5 bases lay in between. The CDR3 covers 13 residues. Germline lookup yields CDR1 LGHNA and CDR2 YNFKEQ. CDR3 nucleotides: TGTGCCAGCAGCCAAGATATTCCCTACGAGCAGTACTTC. It codes for CASSQDIPYEQYF.

In DNA form, the CDR3 reads TGTGCCAGCAGCAATACATATGGGGGGGAGCAGTTCTTC. This encodes CASSNTYGGEQFF. This sequence joins TRBV13 and TRBJ2-1, with D maybe TRBD2 (6 bases). The CDR3 length is 13 residues. Germline V gives CDR1 PRHDT, CDR2 FYEKMQ (reference sequence). V was trimmed by 5 bases and J by 10 bases, leaving 15 bases between them. Together with reference TRBV13 and TRBJ2-1, the CDR3 gives the full variable domain: AAGVIQSPRHLIKEKRETATLKCYPIPRHDTVYWYQQGPGQDPQFLISFYEKMQSDKGSIPDRFSAQQFSDYHSELNMSSLELGDSALYFCASSNTYGGEQFFGPGTRLTVL.